A single sample gave rise to the 25 T cell receptor beta chains below, sequenced in a study of vaccination and CD4 T cells after COVID-19. No antigen is known for these receptors. The time point is: late sampling 161 to 241 days after vaccination in a few convalescent patients. As to treatment: approximately nine-day PBMC culture with coronavirus spike peptide pools or control peptides (ViraFEST assay). Sequenced with the Oncomine TCR Beta short-read assay was DNA taken from cultured CD4+ T cells. TCRdb fed the PCR reads into MiXCR, producing one record per CDR3 protein. This table has roughly 20,000 distinct CDR3 sequences, approximately 38% appearing once. Sample: CD4+ T cells from blood, cultured in vitro, taken about 7 months after SARS-CoV-2 vaccination. The receptors were sampled from a human donor who had recovered from COVID-19.

This clonotype was seen a handful of times. The chain couples TRBV5-4 to TRBJ1-1; 9 bases match TRBD1. With V trimmed by 4 bases and J by 5 bases, 9 bases remained unmatched. CDR3 length equals 15 residues. CDR1 is SGHNT and CDR2 is YYREEE in the germline V gene (reference sequence). The CDR3 coding sequence is TGTGCCAGCAGCCCAGCCGGGACAGGGACTACTGAAGCTTTCTTT. Its translation: CASSPAGTGTTEAFF.

The J gene is TRBJ2-3, the V gene TRBV5-1; TRBD2 aligns across 11 bases. From germline, CDR1 is SGHRS and CDR2 YFSETQ. J lost 4 bases, V lost 6 bases, and 7 bases had no gene match. The CDR3 totals 15 residues. The CDR3 DNA follows: TGCGCCAGCACATCGGGTAGCGGGAGGGCAGATACGCAGTATTTT. Translating it yields CASTSGSGRADTQYF.

The rearrangement joins TRBV28 to TRBJ1-5, with no clear D. Trimming removed 3 bases at V and 6 bases at J, with 6 bases between. CDR1 is MDHEN and CDR2 is SYDVKM in the germline V gene. There are 12 residues in the CDR3. CDR3 residues: CASSLNPQPQHF. CDR3 DNA sequence: TGTGCCAGCAGTTTGAATCCTCAGCCCCAGCATTTT.

V gene TRBV28 combines with J gene TRBJ2-7; D not certain. Trimming removed 9 bases from V and 4 bases from J, with 16 bases in between. The CDR3 length is 13 residues. CDR1 and CDR2 from the germline V gene are MDHEN and SYDVKM. CDR3 loop: CASGLRPVYEQYF. DNA for the CDR3: TGTGCCAGTGGGTTGAGGCCTGTGTACGAGCAGTACTTC.

V usage is TRBV20-1 and J usage is TRBJ2-3; D is perhaps TRBD2 (6 bases). Trimming left V 4 bases short and J 0 bases short, with 11 bases between. Germline values: CDR1 DFQATT, CDR2 SNEGSKA (reference sequence). This CDR3 has 14 amino acids. The CDR3 here is CSATWRASTDTQYF. The CDR3 DNA follows: TGCAGTGCTACATGGAGGGCGAGCACAGATACGCAGTATTTT.

This clonotype has only a few counts. The V and J genes are TRBV24-1 and TRBJ2-3; D remains unclear. This CDR3 has 13 amino acids. The ends were cut back, 5 bases at V and 4 bases at J, with 9 bases in the middle. CDR1 and CDR2 (germline): KGHDR, SFDVKD. The CDR3 loop reads CATSATWADTQYF. The CDR3 DNA sequence: TGTGCCACCAGTGCCACGTGGGCAGATACGCAGTATTTT.

This clonotype turned up a few times. The V and J genes are TRBV28 and TRBJ1-2; D gene ambiguous. Trimming took 3 bases from V and 7 from J, leaving 12 bases between them. Germline V gene sequence: CDR1 MDHEN, CDR2 SYDVKM. This CDR3 contains 13 residues. CDR3 amino acids: CASSLPDVLGYTF. CDR3 nucleotide sequence: TGTGCCAGCAGTTTGCCGGATGTGCTTGGCTACACCTTC.

This clonotype showed up just a few times. The V and J genes are TRBV20-1 and TRBJ2-5, with 10 bases lining up with TRBD1. Germline V lookup: CDR1 DFQATT, CDR2 SNEGSKA (reference sequence). Losses at the gene ends were 5 bases for V and 0 bases for J; bases not matched to a gene: 3. CDR3 length equals 14 residues. The CDR3 here is CSADGTGDQETQYF. CDR3 sequence (DNA): TGCAGTGCTGATGGGACAGGGGACCAAGAGACCCAGTACTTC.

The V gene is TRBV7-8, the J gene TRBJ1-2; no clear D. V was cut by 5 bases and J by 8 bases, with 15 bases left in between. Germline lookup yields CDR1 SGHVS and CDR2 FQNEAQ. CDR3 length: 13 amino acids. The CDR3, as DNA: TGTGCCAGCAGCGAACGAGGAGCCGGAGGCTACACCTTC. Translation: CASSERGAGGYTF.

This clonotype was seen more than once but under ten times. The genes are TRBV28 and TRBJ1-1; no clear D gene. This CDR3 has 15 residues. Germline CDR1 MDHEN, CDR2 SYDVKM. The ends were cut back, 6 bases at V and 4 bases at J, with 18 bases in the middle. This chain's CDR3 is CASRRASAAFTEAFF. Here the CDR3 DNA reads TGTGCCAGCAGGAGGGCCAGTGCGGCTTTCACTGAAGCTTTCTTT.

On this clonotype: One end of the junction varies from germline; a read error may be responsible. The rearrangement joins TRBV27 to TRBJ2-7; TRBD1 matches 8 bases. The CDR3 runs to 11 residues. Germline values: CDR1 MNHEY, CDR2 SMNVEV (reference sequence). This chain's CDR3 is CASSFRDRGNF. CDR3 nucleotide sequence: TGTGCCAGCAGTTTCCGTGACAGGGGCAACTTC.

V usage is TRBV25-1 and J usage is TRBJ2-2; a possible D gene is TRBD1 (5 bases). Trimming pared 6 bases from V and 0 bases from J, leaving 11 bases between. This CDR3 has 15 amino acids. Germline assignment: CDR1 MGHDK and CDR2 SYGVNS. The CDR3 DNA reads TGTGCCAGCAGCCCGGACAAATCGAACACCGGGGAGCTGTTTTTT. This gives the protein CASSPDKSNTGELFF.

The chain joins TRBV20-1 to TRBJ2-3; D call uncertain. Germline V gene lookup returns CDR1 DFQATT and CDR2 SNEGSKA (reference sequence). V lost 0 bases and J 5 bases, leaving 9 bases between the germline ends. This CDR3 region has 13 residues. The CDR3 region is CSARDMPIDTQYF. CDR3 nucleotide sequence: TGCAGTGCTAGAGATATGCCAATAGATACGCAGTATTTT.

The V gene is TRBV20-1, the J gene TRBJ2-7; 7 bases align to TRBD1. CDR1 is DFQATT, CDR2 SNEGSKA, per germline (reference sequence). The CDR3 runs 13 residues. The J segment lost 7 bases and the V segment lost 5 bases, leaving 11 bases of the junction unmatched. CDR3 sequence reads: CSAGETTGSEQYF. The CDR3 region has the DNA TGCAGTGCTGGGGAAACGACAGGGTCTGAGCAGTACTTC.

V and J are TRBV19 and TRBJ2-1; 10 bases agree with TRBD2. Trimming cost V 5 bases and J 10 bases; bases outside gene matches: 14. Germline CDR1 reads LNHDA; CDR2 reads SQIVND (reference sequence). The CDR3 spans 16 residues. The CDR3 DNA reads as TGTGCCAGTAGTTTAGCGGGAGGTGGGGGCACAGGGGAGCAGTTCTTC. Amino acids: CASSLAGGGGTGEQFF.

The rearrangement uses TRBV28 and TRBJ2-5; TRBD2 agrees at 10 bases. This CDR3 region has 13 residues. Germline-derived CDR1 and CDR2 are MDHEN and SYDVKM. V was pared by 5 bases and J by 4 bases, with 1 base of the junction left unmatched. CDR3 protein: CASSRLAGETQYF. The DNA of the CDR3 is TGTGCCAGCAGTCGACTAGCGGGAGAGACCCAGTACTTC.

Written as DNA, the CDR3 is TGTGCCAGCAGCTTAGCTGGGACTAGCGGGAGAAGTGAGCAGTTCTTC. This sequence encodes CASSLAGTSGRSEQFF. The chain joins TRBV7-8 to TRBJ2-1, with TRBD2 matching 14 bases. Germline assignment: CDR1 SGHVS and CDR2 FQNEAQ. The CDR3 has 16 residues. Unmatched junction bases numbered 4, after V lost 0 bases and J lost 9 bases.

This clonotype showed up just a few times. CDR3 nucleotides: TGTGCCAGCAGCGGGTCCAGAAACACCATATATTTT. This encodes CASSGSRNTIYF. The chain is built from TRBV7-9 and TRBJ1-3; no clear D. This CDR3 spans 12 amino acids. Looked up from germline, CDR1 is SEHNR and CDR2 is FQNEAQ (reference sequence). V shed 5 bases and J shed 5 bases, with 7 bases lying between them.

The chain carries TRBV10-1 and TRBJ2-7, with TRBD2 matching 13 bases. After removal of 2 bases from V and 2 bases from J, the junction contained 0 bases not matched to a gene. The CDR3 covers 15 residues. The germline CDR1 and CDR2 sequences are WNHNN and SYGVQD (reference sequence). CDR3: CASSEGTSGTYEQYF. DNA of the CDR3: TGCGCCAGCAGTGAGGGGACTAGCGGGACCTACGAGCAGTACTTC.

Of note for this clonotype: A single base separates this from a much larger clone, so it may be a read error. The chain carries TRBV20-1 and TRBJ2-5, with D perhaps TRBD1 or TRBD2 (5 bases each). The CDR3 spans 14 residues. Deletions cut 1 base from V and 0 bases from J, with 9 bases between. CDR1 DFQATT and CDR2 SNEGSKA come from the germline V gene (reference sequence). The CDR3 nucleotides read TGCAGTGCTAGAGGGGGGACCCACCAAGAGACCCAGTACTTC. As protein: CSARGGTHQETQYF.

The gene calls are TRBV6-2 or TRBV6-3 and TRBJ2-1; either TRBD1 or TRBD2 may supply D (5 bases each). The germline V gene encodes CDR1 MNHEY and CDR2 SVGEGT. Between the trimmed V and J ends, which lost 6 bases and 8 bases, there was a span of 14 bases. CDR3 length: 13 residues. The CDR3 here is CASRLAGFYEQFF. The CDR3 nucleotides are TGTGCCAGCAGGCTAGCAGGGTTCTATGAGCAGTTCTTC.

The chain uses TRBV11-2 and TRBJ2-7; 8 bases are a match to TRBD2. V shed 6 bases, J shed 4 bases, and the junction held 11 bases outside the gene matches. The CDR3 is made up of 15 amino acids. Germline lookup yields CDR1 SGHAT and CDR2 FQNNGV. The CDR3 region is CASSRFAGTSYEQYF. The CDR3 coding sequence is TGTGCCAGCAGTCGTTTCGCCGGGACTAGTTACGAGCAGTACTTC.

The chain carries TRBV28 and TRBJ2-3; D gene unclear. CDR1 is MDHEN and CDR2 is SYDVKM in the germline V gene. V was clipped by 4 bases and J by 5 bases, with 4 bases between them. The CDR3 runs to 11 residues. CDR3 protein: CASSYRDTQYF. The CDR3 DNA is TGTGCCAGCAGTTATCGAGATACGCAGTATTTT.

V gene TRBV18 combines with J gene TRBJ1-5, with a possible D match to TRBD1 (5 bases). The CDR3 length is 16 residues. The germline CDR1 and CDR2 sequences are KGHSH and LQKENI. V was cut by 0 bases and J by 2 bases, with 11 bases left in between. DNA of the CDR3: TGTGCCAGCTCACCACCGGGGCGTAGGGGCAATCAGCCCCAGCATTTT. Amino acids: CASSPPGRRGNQPQHF.

V gene TRBV19 combines with J gene TRBJ1-5; 9 bases fit TRBD1. CDR1 LNHDA and CDR2 SQIVND come from the germline V gene (reference sequence). The CDR3 loop spans 15 amino acids. V lost 7 bases, J lost 6 bases, and 10 bases stayed unmatched. The DNA of the CDR3 is TGTGCCAGTATCACGACAGGGGGGACGGGTCAGCCCCAGCATTTT. The encoded protein is CASITTGGTGQPQHF. The variable domain in full, with the rest retrieved from reference TRBV19 and TRBJ1-5, is DGGITQSPKYLFRKEGQNVTLSCEQNLNHDAMYWYRQDPGQGLRLIYYSQIVNDFQKGDIAEGYSVSREKKESFPLTVTSAQKNPTAFYLCASITTGGTGQPQHFGDGTRLSIL.